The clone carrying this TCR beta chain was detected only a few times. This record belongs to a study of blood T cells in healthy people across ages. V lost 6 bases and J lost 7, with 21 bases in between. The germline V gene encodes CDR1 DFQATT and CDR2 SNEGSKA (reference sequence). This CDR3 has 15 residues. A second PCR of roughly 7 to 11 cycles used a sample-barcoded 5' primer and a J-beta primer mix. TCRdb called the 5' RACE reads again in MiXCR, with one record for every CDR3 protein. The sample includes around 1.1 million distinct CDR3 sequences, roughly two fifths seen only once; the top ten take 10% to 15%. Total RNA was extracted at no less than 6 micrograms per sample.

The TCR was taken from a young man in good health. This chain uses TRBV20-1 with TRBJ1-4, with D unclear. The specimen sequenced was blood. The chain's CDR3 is CSAVLRLEVIEKLFF. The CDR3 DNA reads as TGCAGTGCAGTACTTCGTCTAGAGGTTATTGAAAAACTGTTTTTT.